This TCR beta chain was sequenced during a study of T cells after yellow fever vaccination. This clonotype was counted at least ten times. V lost 6 bases, J lost 8 bases, and 13 bases lay in between. The CDR3 length is 12 residues. Via MiXCR, TCRdb re-called the 5' RACE reads, giving one row per CDR3 protein. The data contain 500,000 to 650,000 distinct CDR3 sequences, approximately 13% of them singletons. The clonotype was recovered from a man between 25 and 39 years old who received the YFV17D yellow fever vaccine. Material: PBMCs, obtained on the day of the yellow fever booster vaccination. The chain is built from TRBV12-3 or TRBV12-4 and TRBJ2-5; tentative D call: TRBD2 (5 bases). CDR3 in DNA: TGTGCCAGCAGCACAATCCGGGGTACCCAGTACTTC. This translates into CASSTIRGTQYF.